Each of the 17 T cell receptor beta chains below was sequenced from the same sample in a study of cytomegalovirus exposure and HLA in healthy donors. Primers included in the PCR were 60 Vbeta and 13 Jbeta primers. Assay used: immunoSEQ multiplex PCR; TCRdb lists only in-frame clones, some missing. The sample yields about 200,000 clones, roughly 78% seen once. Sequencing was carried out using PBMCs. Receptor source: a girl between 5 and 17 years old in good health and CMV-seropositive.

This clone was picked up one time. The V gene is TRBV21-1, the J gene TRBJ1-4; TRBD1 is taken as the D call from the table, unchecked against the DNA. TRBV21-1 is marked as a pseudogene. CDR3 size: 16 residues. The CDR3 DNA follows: TGTGCCAGCAGCAAAAAGAAAGGACAGGGTTTAGAAAAACTGTTTTTT. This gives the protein CASSKKKGQGLEKLFF.

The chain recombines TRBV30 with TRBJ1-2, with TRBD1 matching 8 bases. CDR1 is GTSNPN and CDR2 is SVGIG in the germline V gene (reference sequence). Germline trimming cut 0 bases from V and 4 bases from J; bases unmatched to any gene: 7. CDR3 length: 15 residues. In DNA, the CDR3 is TGTGCCTGGAGTGTTCGACAGGGGAGGGGCTATGGCTACACCTTC. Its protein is CAWSVRQGRGYGYTF.

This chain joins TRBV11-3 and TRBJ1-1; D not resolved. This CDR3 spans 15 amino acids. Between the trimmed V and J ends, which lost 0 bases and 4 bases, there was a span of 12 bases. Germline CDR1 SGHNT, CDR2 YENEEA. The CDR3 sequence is CASSLDRPSTTEAFF. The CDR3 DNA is TGTGCCAGCAGCTTAGATCGTCCGAGCACCACTGAAGCTTTCTTT.

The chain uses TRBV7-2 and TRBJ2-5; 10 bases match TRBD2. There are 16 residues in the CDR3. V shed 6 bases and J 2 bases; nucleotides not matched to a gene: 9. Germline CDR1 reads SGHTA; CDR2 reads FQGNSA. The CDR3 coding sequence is TGTGCCAGCAGACTAGCGGGGACTAGCTGGCAAGAGACCCAGTACTTC. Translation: CASRLAGTSWQETQYF. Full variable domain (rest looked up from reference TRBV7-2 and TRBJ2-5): GAGVSQSPSNKVTEKGKDVELRCDPISGHTALYWYRQSLGQGLEFLIYFQGNSAPDKSGLPSDRFSAERTGGSVSTLTIQRTQQEDSAVYLCASRLAGTSWQETQYFGPGTRLLVL.

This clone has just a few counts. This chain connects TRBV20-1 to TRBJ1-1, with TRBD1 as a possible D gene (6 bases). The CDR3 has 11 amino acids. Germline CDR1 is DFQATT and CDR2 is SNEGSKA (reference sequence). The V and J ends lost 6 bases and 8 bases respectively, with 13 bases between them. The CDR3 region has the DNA TGCAGTGCCACCCCAACAGGGGAAGCTTTCTTT. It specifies CSATPTGEAFF.

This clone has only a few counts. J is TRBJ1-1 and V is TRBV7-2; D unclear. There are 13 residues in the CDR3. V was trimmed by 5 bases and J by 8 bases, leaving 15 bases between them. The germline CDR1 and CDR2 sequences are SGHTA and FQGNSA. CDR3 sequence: CASSPLDATEAFF. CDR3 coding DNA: TGTGCCAGCAGCCCCCTAGACGCCACAGAAGCTTTCTTT.

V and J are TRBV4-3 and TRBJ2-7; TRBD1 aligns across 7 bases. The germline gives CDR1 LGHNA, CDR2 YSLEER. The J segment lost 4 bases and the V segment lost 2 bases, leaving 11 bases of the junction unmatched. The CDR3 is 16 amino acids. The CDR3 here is CASSQSTGTAFYEQYF. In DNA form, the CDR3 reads TGCGCCAGCAGCCAATCCACCGGGACAGCCTTTTACGAGCAGTACTTC.

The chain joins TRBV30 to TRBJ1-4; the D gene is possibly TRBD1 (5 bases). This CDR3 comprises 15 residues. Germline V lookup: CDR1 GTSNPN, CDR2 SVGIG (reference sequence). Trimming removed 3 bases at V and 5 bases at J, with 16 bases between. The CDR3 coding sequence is TGTGCCTGGAGAAGGGTGGGGCCCGACAATGAAAAACTGTTTTTT. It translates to CAWRRVGPDNEKLFF.

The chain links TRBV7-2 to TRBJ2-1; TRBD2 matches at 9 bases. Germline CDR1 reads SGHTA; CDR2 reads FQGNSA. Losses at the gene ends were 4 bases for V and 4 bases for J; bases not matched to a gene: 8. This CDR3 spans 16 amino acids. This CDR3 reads CASSSSGGGGYNEQFF. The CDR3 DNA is TGTGCCAGCAGCTCCAGCGGCGGGGGGGGTTACAATGAGCAGTTCTTC.

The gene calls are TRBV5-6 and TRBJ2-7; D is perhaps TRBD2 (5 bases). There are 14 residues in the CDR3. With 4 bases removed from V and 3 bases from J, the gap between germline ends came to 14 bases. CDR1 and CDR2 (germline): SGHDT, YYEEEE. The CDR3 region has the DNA TGTGCCAGCAGCCCCTCTCCGGGAAACTACGAGCAGTACTTC. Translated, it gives CASSPSPGNYEQYF.

CDR3 nucleotides: TGTGCCAGCAGCTTAGCCCCCCCGGCGGGGCAAGGCACTGAGCAGTTCTTC. It codes for CASSLAPPAGQGTEQFF. The genes are TRBV7-2 and TRBJ2-1; weak D call: TRBD2 (6 bases). The V gene lost 0 bases and the J gene lost 9 bases, with 21 bases spanning the gap. The CDR3 is 17 amino acids. In germline, CDR1 is SGHTA, CDR2 FQGNSA.

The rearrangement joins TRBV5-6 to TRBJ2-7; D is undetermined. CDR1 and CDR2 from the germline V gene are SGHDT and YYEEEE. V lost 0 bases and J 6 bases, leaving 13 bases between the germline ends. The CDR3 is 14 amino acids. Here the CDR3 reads CASSLAWASAEQYF. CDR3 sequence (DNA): TGTGCCAGCAGCTTGGCCTGGGCCTCTGCCGAGCAGTACTTC.

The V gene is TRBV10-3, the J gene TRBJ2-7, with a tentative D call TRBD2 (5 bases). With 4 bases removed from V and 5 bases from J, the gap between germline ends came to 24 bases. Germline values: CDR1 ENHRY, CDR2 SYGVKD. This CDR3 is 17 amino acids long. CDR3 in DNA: TGTGCCATCAGTGGACCCCGCCCTAGCAGCCTCCCGGACGAGCAGTACTTC. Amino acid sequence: CAISGPRPSSLPDEQYF.

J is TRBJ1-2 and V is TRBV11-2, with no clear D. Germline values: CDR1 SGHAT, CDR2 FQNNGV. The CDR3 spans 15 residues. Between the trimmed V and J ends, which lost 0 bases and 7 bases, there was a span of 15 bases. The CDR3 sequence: CASSLEAGRGLGYTF. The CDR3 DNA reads TGTGCCAGCAGCTTAGAGGCGGGCCGCGGCCTTGGCTACACCTTC.

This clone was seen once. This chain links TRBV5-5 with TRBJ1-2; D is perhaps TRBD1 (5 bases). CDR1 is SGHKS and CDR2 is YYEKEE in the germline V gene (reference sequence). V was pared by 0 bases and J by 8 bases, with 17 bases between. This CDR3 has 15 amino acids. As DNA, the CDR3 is TGTGCCAGCAGCTTGGGGCTAAGCAGGGAGGAAGGCTACACCTTC. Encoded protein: CASSLGLSREEGYTF.

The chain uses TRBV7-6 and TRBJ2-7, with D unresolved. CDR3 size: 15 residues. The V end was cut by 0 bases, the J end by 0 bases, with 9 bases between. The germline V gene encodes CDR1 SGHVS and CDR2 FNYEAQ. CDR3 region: CASSLALGFSYEQYF. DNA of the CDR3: TGTGCCAGCAGCTTAGCGCTAGGTTTCTCCTACGAGCAGTACTTC. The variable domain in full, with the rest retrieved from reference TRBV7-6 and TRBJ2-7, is GAGVSQSPRYKVTKRGQDVALRCDPISGHVSLYWYRQALGQGPEFLTYFNYEAQQDKSGLPNDRFSAERPEGSISTLTIQRTEQRDSAMYRCASSLALGFSYEQYFGPGTRLTVT.

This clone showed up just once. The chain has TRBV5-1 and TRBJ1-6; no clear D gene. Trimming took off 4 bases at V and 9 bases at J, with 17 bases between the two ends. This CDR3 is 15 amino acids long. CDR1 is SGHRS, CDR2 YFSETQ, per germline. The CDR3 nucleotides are TGCGCCAGCAGCCCCCGGGAGGGCGAGGGTTCACCCCTCCACTTT. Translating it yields CASSPREGEGSPLHF.